Below are 23 T cell receptor beta chains sequenced from a single sample in a study of blood T cell repertoires in COVID-19. The table came from immunoSEQ multiplex PCR; TCRdb's copy has only in-frame clones and leaves some out. The table includes more than 13,000 clones, roughly 89% detected once. The specimen was peripheral blood. The receptor set was obtained from a woman aged 70 to 79 in a cohort sampled during active or convalescent COVID-19.

The chain has TRBV2 and TRBJ2-5, with TRBD2 identical over 10 bases. The length of the CDR3 is 15 residues. The germline gives CDR1 SNHLY, CDR2 FYNNEI. V lost 4 bases, J lost 5 bases, and 7 bases stayed unmatched. The CDR3 spells CASSAAGGPYETQYF. CDR3 coding DNA: TGTGCCAGCAGTGCAGCGGGGGGGCCGTATGAGACCCAGTACTTC.

V and J are TRBV7-2 and TRBJ2-7, with TRBD2 matching over 10 bases. The CDR3 spans 16 residues. J lost 3 bases, V lost 1 base, and 6 bases had no gene match. Germline CDR1 reads SGHTA; CDR2 reads FQGNSA. For the CDR3, the DNA is TGTGCCAGCAGCTTAGTACTAGCGGGGCTTAACTACGAGCAGTACTTC. Translating it yields CASSLVLAGLNYEQYF.

The gene calls are TRBV27 and TRBJ1-2; the match to TRBD1 covers 7 bases. J gave up 4 bases and V 6 bases, and 8 bases lay outside the gene matches. Germline loops: CDR1 MNHEY, CDR2 SMNVEV (reference sequence). The CDR3 has 14 amino acids. The CDR3 region has the DNA TGTGCCAGCAGACAAGCCGGGACAGCCTATGGCTACACCTTC. Protein product: CASRQAGTAYGYTF.

This sequence joins TRBV5-1 and TRBJ2-3, with 7 bases lining up with TRBD2. Germline CDR1 is SGHRS and CDR2 is YFSETQ. This CDR3 region has 14 residues. The V and J ends lost 4 bases and 3 bases, in that order; junction bases with no gene match: 5. This chain's CDR3 is CASSPYGGTDTQYF. Here the CDR3 DNA reads TGCGCCAGCAGCCCATACGGGGGGACAGATACGCAGTATTTT.

The rearrangement joins TRBV3-1 (or the pseudogene TRBV3-2) to TRBJ1-5, with 8 nucleotides matching TRBD1. After removal of 1 base from V and 6 bases from J, the junction contained 2 bases not matched to a gene. Germline CDR1 is LGHDT and CDR2 is YNNKEL (reference sequence). The CDR3 is 14 residues long. CDR3 sequence (DNA): TGTGCCAGCAGCCAAGGACAGGGGAGTCAGCCCCAGCATTTT. Protein product: CASSQGQGSQPQHF.

V usage is TRBV2 and J usage is TRBJ1-2; D call uncertain. The CDR3 is 14 amino acids. Deletions cut 0 bases from V and 4 bases from J, with 9 bases between. Germline loops: CDR1 SNHLY, CDR2 FYNNEI. The chain's CDR3 is CASSEAGRSYGYTF. In nucleotides, the CDR3 is TGTGCCAGCAGTGAAGCTGGCAGATCCTATGGCTACACCTTC.

In this sample, this clone turned up once. The chain recombines TRBV28 with TRBJ2-6; no firm D call. Trimming stripped 3 bases from V and 1 base from J, with 10 bases between. Germline V gene sequence: CDR1 MDHEN, CDR2 SYDVKM. The CDR3 runs 16 residues. CDR3 DNA sequence: TGTGCCAGCAGTTTGGTTCCAGGATCTGGGGCCAACGTCCTGACTTTC. This encodes CASSLVPGSGANVLTF.

This clone was seen a handful of times. V and J are TRBV5-1 and TRBJ2-1; D is possibly TRBD1 (5 bases). The CDR3 has 12 amino acids. V lost 0 bases and J 10 bases, leaving 8 bases between the germline ends. Germline values: CDR1 SGHRS, CDR2 YFSETQ. The CDR3 nucleotides read TGCGCCAGCAGCTTGGGGGGCACGGAGCAGTTCTTC. This gives the protein CASSLGGTEQFF. Looking up the rest from reference TRBV5-1 and TRBJ2-1 gives the full variable domain: KAGVTQTPRYLIKTRGQQVTLSCSPISGHRSVSWYQQTPGQGLQFLFEYFSETQRNKGNFPGRFSGRQFSNSRSEMNVSTLELGDSALYLCASSLGGTEQFFGPGTRLTVL.

This sequence joins TRBV7-9 and TRBJ1-6; D is undetermined. V was cut by 4 bases and J by 4 bases, with 8 bases left in between. The CDR3 is 14 residues long. The germline gives CDR1 SEHNR, CDR2 FQNEAQ (reference sequence). The CDR3: CASSSDRYNSPLHF. In nucleotides, the CDR3 is TGTGCCAGCAGCTCCGATAGATATAATTCACCCCTCCACTTT.

The genes are TRBV5-1 and TRBJ2-7; TRBD1 agrees at 7 bases. Per germline, CDR1 SGHRS and CDR2 YFSETQ. The CDR3 is made up of 11 amino acids. The CDR3 nucleotides are TGCGCCAGCAGCTCAGGACAGGTGGTCCGGGTC. Its protein is CASSSGQVVRV.

This clone showed up just a few times. The gene calls are TRBV7-9 and TRBJ1-4; 7 positions match TRBD1. Unmatched junction bases numbered 10, after V lost 6 bases and J lost 3 bases. Germline V CDR1 and CDR2: SEHNR, FQNEAQ (reference sequence). The CDR3 extends over 16 amino acids. The CDR3 DNA reads as TGTGCCAGCAGTCTTGGAGACAGGGCTTCTAATGAAAAACTGTTTTTT. It encodes CASSLGDRASNEKLFF.

CDR3 residues: CASSLGLASYEQYF. CDR3 bases: TGTGCCAGCTCACTCGGACTAGCGTCCTACGAGCAGTACTTC. The chain is built from TRBV18 and TRBJ2-7; TRBD2 matches 9 bases. The CDR3 contains 14 residues. With 4 bases clipped from V and 1 base from J, the junction kept 2 bases outside the gene matches. Germline V gene lookup returns CDR1 KGHSH and CDR2 LQKENI.

The chain recombines TRBV7-2 with TRBJ2-7; a possible D gene is TRBD1 (6 bases). Per germline, CDR1 SGHTA and CDR2 FQGNSA. V was clipped by 0 bases and J by 5 bases, with 14 bases between them. The CDR3 runs 15 residues. DNA of the CDR3: TGTGCCAGCAGCTTAGCCCCGAACAGGGTGCACGAGCAGTACTTC. It yields the protein CASSLAPNRVHEQYF. The full variable domain, rest sourced from reference TRBV7-2 and TRBJ2-7, is GAGVSQSPSNKVTEKGKDVELRCDPISGHTALYWYRQSLGQGLEFLIYFQGNSAPDKSGLPSDRFSAERTGGSVSTLTIQRTQQEDSAVYLCASSLAPNRVHEQYFGPGTRLTVT.

The CDR3 spells CASSSTQGARYNEQFF. In DNA, the CDR3 is TGTGCCAGCAGCTCCACACAGGGGGCAAGGTACAATGAGCAGTTCTTC. The chain links TRBV7-9 to TRBJ2-1, with 9 bases aligning to TRBD1. The CDR3 has 16 amino acids. J gave up 4 bases and V 4 bases, and 8 bases lay outside the gene matches. Germline CDR1 is SEHNR and CDR2 is FQNEAQ (reference sequence). The variable domain in full, completed from reference TRBV7-9 and TRBJ2-1, reads DTGVSQNPRHKITKRGQNVTFRCDPISEHNRLYWYRQTLGQGPEFLTYFQNEAQLEKSRLLSDRFSAERPKGSFSTLEIQRTEQGDSAMYLCASSSTQGARYNEQFFGPGTRLTVL.

This rearrangement joins TRBV24-1 to TRBJ2-4; the match to TRBD2 covers 9 bases. The ends lost 6 bases at V and 10 bases at J; junction bases unmatched: 12. Germline V lookup: CDR1 KGHDR, CDR2 SFDVKD. CDR3 length: 15 amino acids. CDR3: CATSTSTGGGGIQYF. Written as DNA, the CDR3 is TGTGCCACCAGTACCTCTACCGGCGGGGGGGGGATTCAGTACTTC.

This chain uses TRBV7-9 with TRBJ1-3; 11 nucleotides agree with TRBD1. V was clipped by 3 bases and J by 3 bases; unmatched bases: 4. The CDR3 has 16 residues. Germline V gives CDR1 SEHNR, CDR2 FQNEAQ (reference sequence). The CDR3 bases are TGTGCCAGCAGCTTCGGGACAGGGGGGTTTGGAAACACCATATATTTT. Its protein product is CASSFGTGGFGNTIYF.

This sequence joins TRBV15 and TRBJ1-1; 7 nucleotides match TRBD1. V shed 0 bases, J shed 1 base, and the junction held 2 bases outside the gene matches. This CDR3 contains 15 residues. Per germline, CDR1 LNHNV and CDR2 YYDKDF (reference sequence). The CDR3 loop is CATSREGQKNTEAFF. In nucleotides, the CDR3 is TGTGCCACCAGCAGAGAGGGACAGAAGAACACTGAAGCTTTCTTT.

J is TRBJ2-3 and V is TRBV28; 11 bases match TRBD2. The CDR3 is 14 amino acids. V lost 6 bases to trimming and J lost 4 bases; unmatched junction nucleotides: 3. Per the germline V gene, CDR1 is MDHEN and CDR2 is SYDVKM. CDR3 in amino acids: CASRASGGSDTQYF. The DNA for the CDR3 is TGTGCCAGCAGGGCTAGCGGGGGGTCAGATACGCAGTATTTT.

The chain links TRBV6-6 to TRBJ2-7; 8 bases match TRBD2. In germline, CDR1 is MNHNY, CDR2 SVGAGI (reference sequence). This CDR3 region has 18 residues. The V segment lost 5 bases and the J segment 5 bases; nucleotides outside the gene matches: 20. CDR3 sequence: CASSPTPRLAGGPNEQYF. The CDR3 coding sequence is TGTGCCAGCAGTCCCACCCCCCGGCTTGCGGGGGGCCCCAACGAGCAGTACTTC.

The chain joins TRBV28 to TRBJ1-1, with D maybe TRBD1 (5 bases). Trimming stripped 4 bases from V and 8 bases from J, with 8 bases between. Germline V CDR1 and CDR2: MDHEN, SYDVKM. This CDR3 is built from 11 residues. CDR3 loop: CASSSNREAFF. In DNA, the CDR3 is TGTGCCAGCAGTTCCAACAGGGAAGCTTTCTTT.

The V gene is TRBV28, the J gene TRBJ1-4; 9 nucleotides match TRBD1. Losses at the gene ends were 5 bases for V and 8 bases for J; bases not matched to a gene: 12. From germline, CDR1 is MDHEN and CDR2 SYDVKM. The CDR3 spans 16 residues. This CDR3 reads CASSRPGTGIGEKLFF. CDR3 nucleotides: TGTGCCAGCAGTCGTCCCGGGACAGGGATCGGGGAAAAACTGTTTTTT. Complete variable domain (other parts from reference TRBV28 and TRBJ1-4): DVKVTQSSRYLVKRTGEKVFLECVQDMDHENMFWYRQDPGLGLRLIYFSYDVKMKEKGDIPEGYSVSREKKERFSLILESASTNQTSMYLCASSRPGTGIGEKLFFGSGTQLSVL.

This rearrangement joins TRBV19 to TRBJ2-3; 9 bases line up with TRBD2. CDR3 length: 16 amino acids. The V gene's germline CDR1 is LNHDA and CDR2 SQIVND (reference sequence). Losses at the gene ends were 1 base for V and 1 base for J; bases not matched to a gene: 3. The CDR3 region is CASSIGASGGTDTQYF. The CDR3 DNA is TGTGCCAGTAGTATAGGGGCTAGCGGGGGCACAGATACGCAGTATTTT.

The chain uses TRBV6-5 and TRBJ1-1, with a tentative D call TRBD1 (5 bases). Germline assignment: CDR1 MNHEY and CDR2 SVGAGI. V gave up 7 bases and J gave up 2 bases, with 11 bases separating them. The CDR3 sequence is 13 residues long. DNA of the CDR3: TGTGCCAGCACTCAGGGCCTAAACACTGAAGCTTTCTTT. It translates to CASTQGLNTEAFF.